The present T cell receptor beta chain was sequenced within a study of siplizumab effects on memory and regulatory T cells. Points from the study as a whole: Naive T cells were seemingly more diverse than memory cells, and major contributions to the alloresponse seemed to be made by them.

Concerning this clone itself: The antigen is not known.

Generated by immunoSEQ multiplex PCR, the TCRdb table keeps only in-frame clones and is missing some. Among about 63,000 clones, approximately 82% were seen once, and the ten largest hold around 3.8%. Trimming cost V 1 base and J 5 bases, with 14 bases left between them. Germline loops: CDR1 MNHNS, CDR2 SASEGT. The CDR3 runs 15 residues. Sequences were obtained from memory CD4+ T cells sorted from blood. The sequence was collected from a human donor in good health. The chain employs TRBV6-1 and TRBJ1-2; tentative D call: TRBD1 (5 bases). CDR3 nucleotides: TGTGCCAGCAGTGAAGGTCAGGGTCCTGGGTATGGCTACACCTTC. This encodes CASSEGQGPGYGYTF.